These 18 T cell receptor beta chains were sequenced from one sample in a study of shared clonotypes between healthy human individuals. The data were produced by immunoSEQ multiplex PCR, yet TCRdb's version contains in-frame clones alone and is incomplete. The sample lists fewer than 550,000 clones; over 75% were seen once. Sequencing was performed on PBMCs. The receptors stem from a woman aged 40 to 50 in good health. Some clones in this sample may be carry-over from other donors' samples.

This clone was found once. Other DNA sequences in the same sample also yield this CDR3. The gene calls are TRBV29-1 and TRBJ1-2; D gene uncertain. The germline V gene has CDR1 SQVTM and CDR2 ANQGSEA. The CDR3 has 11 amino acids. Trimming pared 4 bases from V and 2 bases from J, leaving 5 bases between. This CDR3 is CSVGQNYGYTF. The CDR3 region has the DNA TGCAGCGTTGGGCAAAACTATGGCTACACCTTC.

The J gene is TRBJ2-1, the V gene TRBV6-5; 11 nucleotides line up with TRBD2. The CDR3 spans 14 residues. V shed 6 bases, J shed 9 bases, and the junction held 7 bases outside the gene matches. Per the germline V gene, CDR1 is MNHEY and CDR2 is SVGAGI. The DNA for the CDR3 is TGTGCCAGCAGCGACAGACTAGCGGGAAGTGAGCAGTTCTTC. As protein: CASSDRLAGSEQFF.

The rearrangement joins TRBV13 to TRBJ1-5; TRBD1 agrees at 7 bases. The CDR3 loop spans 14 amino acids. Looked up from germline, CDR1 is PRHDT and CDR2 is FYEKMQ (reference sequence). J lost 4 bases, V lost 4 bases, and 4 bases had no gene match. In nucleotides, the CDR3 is TGTGCCAGCAGCTCAGGGGGGAGAAATCAGCCCCAGCATTTT. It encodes CASSSGGRNQPQHF.

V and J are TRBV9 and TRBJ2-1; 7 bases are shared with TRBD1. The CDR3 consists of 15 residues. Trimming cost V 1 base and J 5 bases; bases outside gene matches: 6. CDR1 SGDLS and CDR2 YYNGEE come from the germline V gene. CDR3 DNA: TGTGCCAGCAGCGTATCCGGACAGGCTAACAATGAGCAGTTCTTC. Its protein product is CASSVSGQANNEQFF.

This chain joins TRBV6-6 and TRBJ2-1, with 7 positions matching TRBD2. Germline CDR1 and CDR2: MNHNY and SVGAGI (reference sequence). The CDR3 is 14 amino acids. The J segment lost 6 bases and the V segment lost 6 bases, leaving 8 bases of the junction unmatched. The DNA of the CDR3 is TGTGCCAGCAGGTTTACGACTAGCAGCAATGAGCAGTTCTTC. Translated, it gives CASRFTTSSNEQFF.

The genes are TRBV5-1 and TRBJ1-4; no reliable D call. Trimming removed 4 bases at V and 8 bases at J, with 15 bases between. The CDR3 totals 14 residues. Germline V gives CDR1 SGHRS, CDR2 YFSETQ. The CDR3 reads CASSLRTGTEKLFF. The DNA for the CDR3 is TGCGCCAGCAGCCTAAGGACCGGCACCGAAAAACTGTTTTTT.

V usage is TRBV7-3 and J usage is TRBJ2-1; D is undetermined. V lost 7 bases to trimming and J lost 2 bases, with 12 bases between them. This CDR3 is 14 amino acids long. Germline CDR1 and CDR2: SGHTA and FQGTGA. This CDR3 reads CASNMAGPYNEQFF. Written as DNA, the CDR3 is TGTGCCAGCAACATGGCAGGACCCTACAATGAGCAGTTCTTC.

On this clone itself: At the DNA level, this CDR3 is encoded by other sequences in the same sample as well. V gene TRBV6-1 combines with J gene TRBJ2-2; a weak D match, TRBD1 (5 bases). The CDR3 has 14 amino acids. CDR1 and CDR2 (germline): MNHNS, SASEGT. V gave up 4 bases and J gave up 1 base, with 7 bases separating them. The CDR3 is CASSGTGNTGELFF. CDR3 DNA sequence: TGTGCCAGCAGTGGTACAGGGAACACCGGGGAGCTGTTTTTT.

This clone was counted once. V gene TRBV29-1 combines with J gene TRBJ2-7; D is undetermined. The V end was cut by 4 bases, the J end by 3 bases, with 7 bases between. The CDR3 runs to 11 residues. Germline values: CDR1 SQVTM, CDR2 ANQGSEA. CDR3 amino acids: CSVVLNYEQYF. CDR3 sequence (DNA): TGCAGCGTTGTGTTGAACTACGAGCAGTACTTC.

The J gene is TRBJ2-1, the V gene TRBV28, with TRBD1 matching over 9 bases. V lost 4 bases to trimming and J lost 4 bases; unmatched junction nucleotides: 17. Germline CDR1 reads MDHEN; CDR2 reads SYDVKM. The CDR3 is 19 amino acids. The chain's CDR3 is CASSSSRTLTGGRYNEQFF. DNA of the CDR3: TGTGCCAGCAGTTCTTCACGGACACTCACAGGGGGCCGGTACAATGAGCAGTTCTTC.

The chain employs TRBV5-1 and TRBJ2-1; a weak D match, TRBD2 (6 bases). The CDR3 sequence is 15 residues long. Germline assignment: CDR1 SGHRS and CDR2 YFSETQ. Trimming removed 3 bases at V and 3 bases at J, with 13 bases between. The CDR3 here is CASSWDGGVYNEQFF. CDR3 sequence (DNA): TGCGCCAGCAGCTGGGACGGAGGGGTCTACAATGAGCAGTTCTTC.

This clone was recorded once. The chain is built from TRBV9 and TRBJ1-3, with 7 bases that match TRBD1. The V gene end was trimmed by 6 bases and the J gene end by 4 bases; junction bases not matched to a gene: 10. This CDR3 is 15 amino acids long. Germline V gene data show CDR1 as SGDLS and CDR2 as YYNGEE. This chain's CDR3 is CASIRGVRRGNTIYF. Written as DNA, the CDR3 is TGTGCCAGCATCAGGGGGGTTAGACGGGGAAACACCATATATTTT.

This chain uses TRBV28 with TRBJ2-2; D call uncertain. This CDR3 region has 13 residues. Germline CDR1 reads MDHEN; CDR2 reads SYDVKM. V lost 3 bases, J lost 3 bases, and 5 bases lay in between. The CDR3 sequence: CASSLVDTGELFF. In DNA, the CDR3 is TGTGCCAGCAGTTTGGTAGACACCGGGGAGCTGTTTTTT. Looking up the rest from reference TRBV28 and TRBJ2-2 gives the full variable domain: DVKVTQSSRYLVKRTGEKVFLECVQDMDHENMFWYRQDPGLGLRLIYFSYDVKMKEKGDIPEGYSVSREKKERFSLILESASTNQTSMYLCASSLVDTGELFFGEGSRLTVL.

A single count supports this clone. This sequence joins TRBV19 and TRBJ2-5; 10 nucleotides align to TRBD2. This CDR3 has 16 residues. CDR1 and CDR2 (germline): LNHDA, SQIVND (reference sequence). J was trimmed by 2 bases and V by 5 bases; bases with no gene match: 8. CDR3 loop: CASSRSGRASQETQYF. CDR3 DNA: TGTGCCAGTAGTCGAAGCGGGAGGGCCTCTCAAGAGACCCAGTACTTC.

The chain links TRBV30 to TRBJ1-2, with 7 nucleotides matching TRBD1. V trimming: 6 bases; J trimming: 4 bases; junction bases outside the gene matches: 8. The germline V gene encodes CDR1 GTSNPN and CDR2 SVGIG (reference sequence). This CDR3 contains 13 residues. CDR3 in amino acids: CACLTGYLYGYTF. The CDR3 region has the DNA TGTGCCTGCCTGACAGGGTACCTCTATGGCTACACCTTC.

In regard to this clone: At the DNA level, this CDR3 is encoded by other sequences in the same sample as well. CDR3 in DNA: TGTGCTAGTGGTCCTGACACAGATACGCAGTATTTT. It specifies CASGPDTDTQYF. V is TRBV12-5 and J is TRBJ2-3; D is undetermined. Germline assignment: CDR1 LGHNT and CDR2 FRNRAP. The CDR3 covers 12 residues. V lost 5 bases, J lost 2 bases, and 5 bases lay in between.

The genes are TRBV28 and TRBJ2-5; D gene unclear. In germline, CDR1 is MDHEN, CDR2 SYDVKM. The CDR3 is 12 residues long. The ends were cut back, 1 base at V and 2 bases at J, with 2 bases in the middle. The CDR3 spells CASSLFQETQYF. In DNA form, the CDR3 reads TGTGCCAGCAGTTTATTTCAAGAGACCCAGTACTTC.

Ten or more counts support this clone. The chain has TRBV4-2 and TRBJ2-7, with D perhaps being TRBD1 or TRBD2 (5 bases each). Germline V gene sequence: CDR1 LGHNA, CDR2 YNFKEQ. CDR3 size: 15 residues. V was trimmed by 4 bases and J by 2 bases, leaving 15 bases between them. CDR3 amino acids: CASSRMGDATYEQYF. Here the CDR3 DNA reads TGTGCCAGCAGCCGAATGGGGGACGCTACCTACGAGCAGTACTTC.